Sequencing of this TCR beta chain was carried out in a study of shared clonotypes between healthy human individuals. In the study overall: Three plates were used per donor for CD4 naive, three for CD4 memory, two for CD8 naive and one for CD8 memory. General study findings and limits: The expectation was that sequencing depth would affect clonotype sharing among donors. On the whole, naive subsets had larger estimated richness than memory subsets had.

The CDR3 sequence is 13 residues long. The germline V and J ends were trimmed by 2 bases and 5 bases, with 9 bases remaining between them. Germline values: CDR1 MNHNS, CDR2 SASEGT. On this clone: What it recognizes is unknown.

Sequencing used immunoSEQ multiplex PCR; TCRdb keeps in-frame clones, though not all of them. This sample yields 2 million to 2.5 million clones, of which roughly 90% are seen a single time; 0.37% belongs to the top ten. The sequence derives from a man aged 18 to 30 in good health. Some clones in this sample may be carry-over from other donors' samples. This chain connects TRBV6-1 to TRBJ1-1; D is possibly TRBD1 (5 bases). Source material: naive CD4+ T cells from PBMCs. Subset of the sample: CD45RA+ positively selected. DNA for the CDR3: TGTGCCAGCAGTGAAATGGGGGGTACTGAAGCTTTCTTT. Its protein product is CASSEMGGTEAFF.